The 5 T cell receptor beta chains in this list originate from one sample, sequenced in a study of shared clonotypes between healthy human individuals. Clones were sequenced by immunoSEQ multiplex PCR, and TCRdb holds only the in-frame ones, with some missing. The sample consists of around 580,000 clones, about 98% of them appearing once. Positively selected for CCR7, the CD45RO-negative cells used as naive CD8 cells excluded terminally differentiated effector memory CD45RA+ cells. Material: naive CD8+ T cells sorted from blood. Receptors were obtained from a man aged 25-40 years in good health.

The rearrangement uses TRBV13 and TRBJ2-7; 8 positions agree with TRBD2. V gave up 6 bases and J gave up 5 bases; unmatched junction bases: 6. The CDR3 is made up of 13 amino acids. Germline-derived CDR1 and CDR2 are PRHDT and FYEKMQ (reference sequence). This CDR3 reads CASRKAGDNEQYF. The DNA for the CDR3 is TGTGCCAGCAGGAAAGCGGGAGATAACGAGCAGTACTTC.

The chain recombines TRBV19 with TRBJ2-3; D could derive from TRBD1 or TRBD2 (5 bases each). CDR3 length: 12 residues. V was trimmed by 6 bases and J by 5 bases, leaving 9 bases between them. Germline values: CDR1 LNHDA, CDR2 SQIVND (reference sequence). CDR3 coding DNA: TGTGCCAGTAGGAGGGGCATAGATACGCAGTATTTT. Translating it yields CASRRGIDTQYF. Together with reference TRBV19 and TRBJ2-3, the CDR3 gives the full variable domain: DGGITQSPKYLFRKEGQNVTLSCEQNLNHDAMYWYRQDPGQGLRLIYYSQIVNDFQKGDIAEGYSVSREKKESFPLTVTSAQKNPTAFYLCASRRGIDTQYFGPGTRLTVL.

With regard to this clone: One end of the junction varies from germline; a read error may be responsible. Other DNA variants within this sample encode the same CDR3. The V gene is TRBV5-1, the J gene TRBJ2-7; 7 bases match TRBD1. The CDR3 is 14 residues long. The germline V gene encodes CDR1 SGHRS and CDR2 YFSETQ. The CDR3 protein is CASSLAAGGYEQYF. The CDR3 DNA reads as TGCGCCAGCAGTTTGGCGGCAGGGGGCTACGAGCAGTACTTC.

The chain recombines TRBV7-9 with TRBJ2-1, with a tentative D call TRBD2 (5 bases). Trimming pared 5 bases from V and 6 bases from J, leaving 14 bases between. CDR1 and CDR2 from the germline V gene are SEHNR and FQNEAQ (reference sequence). The CDR3 loop spans 14 amino acids. The CDR3 region has the DNA TGTGCCAGCAGCCCGGACTTGGGCTTCAATGAGCAGTTCTTC. It specifies CASSPDLGFNEQFF.

The V call is TRBV29-1, the J call TRBJ2-3, with D tentatively TRBD2 (6 bases). Germline V gene data show CDR1 as SQVTM and CDR2 as ANQGSEA. Trimming stripped 2 bases from V and 2 bases from J, with 11 bases between. The length of the CDR3 is 14 residues. The CDR3 spells CSVEWRAYTDTQYF. Here the CDR3 DNA reads TGCAGCGTTGAATGGAGGGCCTACACAGATACGCAGTATTTT.